What follows describes a single T cell receptor beta chain. Its antigen is not identified. The data belong to a study of cytotoxic CD8 clonotypes in ibrutinib-treated CLL. Study details: Among patients, roughly 25 responded partially and 2 completely; approximately 15 then stayed remitted and around 12 progressed after median around 73 months. Response samples followed a median roughly 13 months of treatment, range 6 to 36. Study-level findings and limits: Different sampling times were used for sustained-remission and progressing patients. Clonality went higher at ibrutinib response and then dropped back toward baseline at progression.

Sequenced by immunoSEQ multiplex PCR; TCRdb stores in-frame clones only, minus some. The data contain more than 200,000 clones, 60% to 80% of them singletons. This specimen consisted of PBMCs, obtained after 12 months of ibrutinib treatment. This TCR was sampled from a human donor with chronic lymphocytic leukemia.

The CDR3 reads CASSLVTVGNTIYF. The CDR3 DNA follows: TGTGCCAGCAGCTTAGTAACCGTCGGAAACACCATATATTTT. The genes are TRBV7-8 and TRBJ1-3; unclear D gene. The CDR3 has 14 amino acids. With 1 base removed from V and 4 bases from J, the gap between germline ends came to 8 bases. Germline lookup yields CDR1 SGHVS and CDR2 FQNEAQ.